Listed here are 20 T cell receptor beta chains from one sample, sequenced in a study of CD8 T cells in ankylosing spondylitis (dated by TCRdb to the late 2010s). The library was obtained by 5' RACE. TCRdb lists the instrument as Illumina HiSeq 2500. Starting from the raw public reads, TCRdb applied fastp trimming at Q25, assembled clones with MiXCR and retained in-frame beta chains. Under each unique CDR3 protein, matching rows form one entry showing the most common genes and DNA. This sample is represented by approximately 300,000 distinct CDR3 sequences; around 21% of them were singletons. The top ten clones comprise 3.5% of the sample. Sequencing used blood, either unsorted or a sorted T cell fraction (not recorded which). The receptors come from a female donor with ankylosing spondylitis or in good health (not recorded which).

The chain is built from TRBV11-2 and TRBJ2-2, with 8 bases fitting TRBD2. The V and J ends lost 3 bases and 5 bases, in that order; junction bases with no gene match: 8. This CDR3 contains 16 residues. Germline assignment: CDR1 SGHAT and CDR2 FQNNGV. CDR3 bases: TGTGCCAGCAGCTTTTACGCGGGAGGTTTAACCGGGGAGCTGTTTTTT. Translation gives CASSFYAGGLTGELFF. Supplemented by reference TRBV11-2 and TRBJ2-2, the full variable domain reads EAGVAQSPRYKIIEKRQSVAFWCNPISGHATLYWYQQILGQGPKLLIQFQNNGVVDDSQLPKDRFSAERLKGVDSTLKIQPAKLEDSAVYLCASSFYAGGLTGELFFGEGSRLTVL.

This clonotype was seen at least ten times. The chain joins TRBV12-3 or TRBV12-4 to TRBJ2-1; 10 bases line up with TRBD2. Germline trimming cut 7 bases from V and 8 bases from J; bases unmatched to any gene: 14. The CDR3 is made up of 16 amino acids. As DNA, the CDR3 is TGTGCCAGCATCTTCCCTAGCGGGAGAGTTTGCGATGAGCAGTTCTTC. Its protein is CASIFPSGRVCDEQFF.

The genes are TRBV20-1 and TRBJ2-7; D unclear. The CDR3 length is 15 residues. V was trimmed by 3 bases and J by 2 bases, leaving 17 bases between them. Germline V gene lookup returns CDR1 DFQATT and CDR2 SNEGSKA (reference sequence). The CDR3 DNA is TGCAGTGCTAGCCTCCCTAGGGTTGGGGCCTACGAGCAGTACTTC. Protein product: CSASLPRVGAYEQYF.

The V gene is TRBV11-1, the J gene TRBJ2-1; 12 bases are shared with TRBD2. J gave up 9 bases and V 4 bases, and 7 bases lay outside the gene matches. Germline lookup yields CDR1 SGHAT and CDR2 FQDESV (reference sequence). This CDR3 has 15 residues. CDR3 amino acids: CASSSRLAGDSEQFF. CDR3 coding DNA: TGTGCCAGCAGCTCAAGACTAGCGGGAGACAGTGAGCAGTTCTTC.

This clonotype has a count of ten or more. CDR3 DNA sequence: TGTGCCAGCAGAGCCGGATGGGACACCGGGGAGCTGTTTTTT. Translating gives CASRAGWDTGELFF. J is TRBJ2-2 and V is TRBV6-4; D is undetermined. The germline V gene has CDR1 MRHNA and CDR2 SNTAGT. The CDR3 is made up of 14 amino acids. Trimming shortened V by 6 bases and J by 3 bases, and 11 bases separated the two germline ends.

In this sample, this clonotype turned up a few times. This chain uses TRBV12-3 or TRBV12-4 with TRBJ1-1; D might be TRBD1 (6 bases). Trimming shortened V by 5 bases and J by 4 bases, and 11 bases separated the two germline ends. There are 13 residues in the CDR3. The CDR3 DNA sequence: TGTGCCAGCAGTCCAAACAGGGCCACTGAAGCTTTCTTT. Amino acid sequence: CASSPNRATEAFF.

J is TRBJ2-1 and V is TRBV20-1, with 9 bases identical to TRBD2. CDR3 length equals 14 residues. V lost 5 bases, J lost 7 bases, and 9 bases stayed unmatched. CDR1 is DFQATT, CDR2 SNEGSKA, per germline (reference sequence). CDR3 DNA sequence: TGCAGTGCTGCCTTAGCGGGAGAGGGAAATGAGCAGTTCTTC. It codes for CSAALAGEGNEQFF.

CDR3 loop: CASSHGTGWEVTEAFF. CDR3 DNA: TGTGCCAGCAGCCATGGGACAGGGTGGGAGGTCACTGAAGCTTTCTTT. The chain uses TRBV5-5 and TRBJ1-1, with 9 positions matching TRBD1. The V gene end was trimmed by 4 bases and the J gene end by 4 bases; junction bases not matched to a gene: 11. The CDR3 has 16 amino acids. Germline CDR1 reads SGHKS; CDR2 reads YYEKEE (reference sequence).

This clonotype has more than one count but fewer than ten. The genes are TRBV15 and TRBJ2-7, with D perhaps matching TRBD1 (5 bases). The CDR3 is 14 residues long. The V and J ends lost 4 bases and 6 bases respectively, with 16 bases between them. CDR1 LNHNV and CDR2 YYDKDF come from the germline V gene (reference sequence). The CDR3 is CATSIGVDDGEQYF. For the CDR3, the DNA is TGTGCCACCAGCATAGGGGTGGATGATGGCGAGCAGTACTTC.

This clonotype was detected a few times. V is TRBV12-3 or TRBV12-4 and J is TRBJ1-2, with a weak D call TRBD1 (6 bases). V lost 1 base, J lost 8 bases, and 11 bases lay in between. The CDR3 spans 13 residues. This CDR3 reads CASSLGAGGGYTF. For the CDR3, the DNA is TGTGCCAGCAGTTTAGGAGCTGGGGGCGGCTACACCTTC.

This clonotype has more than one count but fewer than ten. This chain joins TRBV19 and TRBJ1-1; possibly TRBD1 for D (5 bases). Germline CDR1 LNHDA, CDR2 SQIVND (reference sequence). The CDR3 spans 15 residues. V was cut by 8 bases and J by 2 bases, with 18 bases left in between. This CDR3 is CASVPLRAGNTEAFF. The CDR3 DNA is TGTGCCAGTGTCCCCCTCAGGGCAGGTAACACTGAAGCTTTCTTT.

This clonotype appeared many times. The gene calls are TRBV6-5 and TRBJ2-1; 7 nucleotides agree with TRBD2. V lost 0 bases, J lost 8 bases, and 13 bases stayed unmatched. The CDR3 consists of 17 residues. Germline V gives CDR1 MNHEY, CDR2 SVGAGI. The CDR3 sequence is CASSYSRRESRSDEQFF. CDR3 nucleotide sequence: TGTGCCAGCAGTTACTCGAGGCGGGAGTCCCGATCTGATGAGCAGTTCTTC.

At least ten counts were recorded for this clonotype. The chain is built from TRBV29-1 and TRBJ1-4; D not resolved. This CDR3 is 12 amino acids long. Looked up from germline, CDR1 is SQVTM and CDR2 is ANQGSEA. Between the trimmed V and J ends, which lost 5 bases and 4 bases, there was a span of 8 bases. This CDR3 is CSVPDVNEKLFF. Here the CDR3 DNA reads TGCAGCGTTCCGGACGTTAATGAAAAACTGTTTTTT.

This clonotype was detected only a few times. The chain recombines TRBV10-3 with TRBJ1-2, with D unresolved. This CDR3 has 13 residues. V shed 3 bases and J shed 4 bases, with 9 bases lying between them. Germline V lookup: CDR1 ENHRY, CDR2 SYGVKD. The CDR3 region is CAISEQRGYGYTF. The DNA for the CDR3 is TGTGCCATCAGTGAACAGAGAGGCTATGGCTACACCTTC.

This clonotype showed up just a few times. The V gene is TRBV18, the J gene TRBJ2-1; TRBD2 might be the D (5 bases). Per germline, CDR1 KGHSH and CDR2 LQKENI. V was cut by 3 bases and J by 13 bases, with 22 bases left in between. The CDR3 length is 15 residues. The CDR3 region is CASSPGAGLNLAQFF. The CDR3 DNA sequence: TGTGCCAGCTCACCGGGAGCCGGCCTCAATTTAGCTCAGTTCTTC.

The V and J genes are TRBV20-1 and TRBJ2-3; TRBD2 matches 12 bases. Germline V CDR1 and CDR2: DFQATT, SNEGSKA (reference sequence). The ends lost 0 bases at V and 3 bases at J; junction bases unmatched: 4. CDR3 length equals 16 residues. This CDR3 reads CSARDSGLAGTDTQYF. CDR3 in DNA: TGCAGTGCTAGAGATAGCGGACTAGCGGGGACAGATACGCAGTATTTT.

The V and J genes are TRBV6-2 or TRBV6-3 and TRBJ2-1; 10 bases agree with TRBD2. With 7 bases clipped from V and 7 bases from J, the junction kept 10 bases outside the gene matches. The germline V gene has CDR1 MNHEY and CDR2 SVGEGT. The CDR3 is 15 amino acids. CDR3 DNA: TGTGCCAGCATCCCCTCGGTAGCGGGGGGTAATGAGCAGTTCTTC. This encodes CASIPSVAGGNEQFF.

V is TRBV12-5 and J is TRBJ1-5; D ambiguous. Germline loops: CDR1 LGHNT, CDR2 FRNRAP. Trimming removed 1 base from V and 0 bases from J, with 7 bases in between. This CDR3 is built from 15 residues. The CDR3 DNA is TGTGCTAGTGGTTTGGGGGTTTATAGCAATCAGCCCCAGCATTTT. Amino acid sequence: CASGLGVYSNQPQHF.

CDR3 residues: CASSYSGRYEQYF. The CDR3 DNA reads TGTGCCAGCAGTTACTCGGGGCGCTACGAGCAGTACTTC. V and J are TRBV6-6 and TRBJ2-7; D possibly corresponds to TRBD1 (5 bases). The length of the CDR3 is 13 residues. V lost 0 bases and J lost 3, with 6 bases in between. CDR1 is MNHNY, CDR2 SVGAGI, per germline (reference sequence).

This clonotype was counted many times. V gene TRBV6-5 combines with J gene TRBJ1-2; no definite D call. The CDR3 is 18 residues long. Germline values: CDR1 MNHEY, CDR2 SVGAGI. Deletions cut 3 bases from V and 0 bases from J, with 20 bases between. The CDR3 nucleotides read TGTGCCAGCAGTTATCCCCGGACCGCGAAAGCCTCTAACTATGGCTACACCTTC. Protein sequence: CASSYPRTAKASNYGYTF.